This TCR beta chain was retrieved from a study of blood T cell repertoires in COVID-19. Overall study: Material from acute and convalescent COVID-19 was sourced from the United States, Italy and Spain.

Germline CDR1 SQVTM, CDR2 ANQGSEA. The CDR3 loop spans 15 amino acids. V shed 0 bases, J shed 5 bases, and the junction held 6 bases outside the gene matches. In the source study's methods: Quantification of nucleated cells was approximated via reference gene primer amplification. Profiling relied on immunoSEQ multiplex PCR, and the TCRdb table lists in-frame clones only, not all of them. V, J and clone size derive from that table, while D and trimming were established from the DNA sequence. The sample contains 300,000 to 400,000 clones, around 87% of which appear only once. The sequenced sample was peripheral blood. This sequence originates from a woman between 50 and 59 years old with active or convalescent COVID-19. The chain combines TRBV29-1 with TRBJ2-1; 8 positions match TRBD1. The CDR3 protein is CSVEDGQGANNEQFF. The CDR3 DNA sequence: TGCAGCGTTGAAGATGGTCAGGGGGCGAACAATGAGCAGTTCTTC.